This TCR beta chain was observed in a study of shared clonotypes between healthy human individuals. V was cut by 5 bases and J by 6 bases, with 16 bases left in between. Germline V lookup: CDR1 SGHAT, CDR2 FQNNGV. The CDR3 has 14 residues. Assay used: immunoSEQ multiplex PCR; TCRdb lists only in-frame clones, some missing. The sample records some 530,000 clones, about 72% being singletons. Sequenced material: PBMCs. This chain joins TRBV11-2 and TRBJ1-2, with a weak D call TRBD1 (5 bases). This clonotype originated in a woman aged 40 to 50 in good health. Some clones in this sample may be carry-over from other donors' samples. This CDR3 is CASSPQRQGDGYTF. CDR3 bases: TGTGCCAGCAGCCCGCAGAGGCAGGGAGATGGCTACACCTTC.